This TCR beta chain originates from a study of cytomegalovirus exposure and HLA in healthy donors. Across the whole study: Earlier sequencing of 150 million to 200 million T cells yielded 90 million to 140 million unique TCR beta sequences. An early data release held tens of millions of unique TCRs from HLA-typed donors.

Looked up from germline, CDR1 is ENHRY and CDR2 is SYGVKD. The CDR3 is 15 amino acids. The V and J ends lost 6 bases and 6 bases, in that order; junction bases with no gene match: 8. The table lists this clone with a few counts. Its antigen is unknown. The study, taken as a whole, reports: The likely origin of a cluster of highly shared sequence variants was a sequencing artifact. The productive fraction for most TCR beta V segments was about 87% or about 30% in an earlier analysis.

PCR primers comprised 60 Vbeta and 13 Jbeta primers. Here immunoSEQ multiplex PCR was the method, and the copy in TCRdb shows in-frame clones only, minus some. Among about 150,000 clones, about 74% were seen once, and the ten largest hold less than 15%. The V and J genes are TRBV10-3 and TRBJ2-2; 9 nucleotides match TRBD2. The sequencing sample was made of PBMCs. The TCR comes from a man in his forties in good health and CMV-seropositive. The CDR3 DNA sequence: TGTGCCATCAGGGTAGCGGGAGATATTTCCGGGGAGCTGTTTTTT. It codes for CAIRVAGDISGELFF.